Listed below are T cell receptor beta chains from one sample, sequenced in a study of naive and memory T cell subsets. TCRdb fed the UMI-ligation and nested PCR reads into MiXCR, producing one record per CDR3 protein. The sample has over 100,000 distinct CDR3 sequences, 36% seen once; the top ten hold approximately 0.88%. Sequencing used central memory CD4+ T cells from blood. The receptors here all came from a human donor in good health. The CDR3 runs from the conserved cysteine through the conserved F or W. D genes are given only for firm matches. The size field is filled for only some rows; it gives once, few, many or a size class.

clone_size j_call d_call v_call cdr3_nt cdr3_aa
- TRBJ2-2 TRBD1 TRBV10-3 TGTGCCATCAGTGAGTCGGCCGGGACAGGGAACTCTGGGGAGCTGTTTTTT CAISESAGTGNSGELFF
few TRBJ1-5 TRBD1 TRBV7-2 TGTGCCAGCAGTCCCGGGACAGGGGTCCTTTATAGCAATCAGCCCCAGCATTTT CASSPGTGVLYSNQPQHF
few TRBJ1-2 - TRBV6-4 TGTGCCAGCAGTGACTCGTTAAGTTCCCTGCGCTACACCTTC CASSDSLSSLRYTF
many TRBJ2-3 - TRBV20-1 TGCAGTGCGAAGGGCCTTTCCACAGATACGCAGTATTTT CSAKGLSTDTQYF
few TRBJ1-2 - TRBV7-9 TGTGCCAGCAGCCCGACCGACCGTGGTAAATCCTATGGCTACACCTTC CASSPTDRGKSYGYTF
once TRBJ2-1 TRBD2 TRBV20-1 TGCAGTGCTAGTTTACTAGCGGGAGGGGGTGAGCAGTTCTTC CSASLLAGGGEQFF
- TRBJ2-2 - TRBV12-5 TGTGCTAGTGGTTTGACGCGAGACAGGTGGTACACCGGGGAGCTGTTTTTT CASGLTRDRWYTGELFF
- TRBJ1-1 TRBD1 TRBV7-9 TGTGCCAGCAGCCAACAGGGGACAGCGAACACTGAAGCTTTCTTT CASSQQGTANTEAFF
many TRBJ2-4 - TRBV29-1 TGCAGCGTTGTTCGGGGGCGGGAAAACATTCAGTACTTC CSVVRGRENIQYF
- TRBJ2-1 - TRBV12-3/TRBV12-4 TGTGCCAGCAGTTTAAATCCAGATCCCAAAGGGTACAATGAGCAGTTCTTC CASSLNPDPKGYNEQFF
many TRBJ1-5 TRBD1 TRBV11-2 TGTGCCAGCAGCCTTCGACAGGGAAGCAATCAGCCCCAGCATTTT CASSLRQGSNQPQHF
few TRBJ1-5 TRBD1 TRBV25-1 TGTGCCAGCAGTGCGGCAGGGGGTAATCAGCCCCAGCATTTT CASSAAGGNQPQHF
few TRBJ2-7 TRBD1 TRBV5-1 TGCGCCAGCAGCCTCACGCCGGGGACAGAGACCTACGAGCAGTACTTC CASSLTPGTETYEQYF
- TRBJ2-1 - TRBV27 TGTGCCAGCACCCAGAGGGTCCAGAACAATGAGCAGTTCTTC CASTQRVQNNEQFF
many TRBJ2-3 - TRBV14 TGTGCCAGCAGCCAAGTGGTCGGCGGGATGGGAGATACGCAGTATTTT CASSQVVGGMGDTQYF
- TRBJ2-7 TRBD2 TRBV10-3 TGTGCCATCAGTGAGTCGAGGACTAGCGGGGGTACCTACGAGCAGTACTTC CAISESRTSGGTYEQYF
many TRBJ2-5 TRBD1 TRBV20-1 TGCAGTGCTGAGACAGGGGAAACGAAGACCCAGTACTTC CSAETGETKTQYF
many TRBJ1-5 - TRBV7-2 TGTGCCAGCGGAGGACGTGGCAATCAGCCCCAGCATTTT CASGGRGNQPQHF
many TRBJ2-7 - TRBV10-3 TGTGCCATCAGTCTATTGAGCTCCTACGAGCAGTACTTC CAISLLSSYEQYF
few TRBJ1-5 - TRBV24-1 TGTGCCACCAGCCGGGCCTCCAATCAGCCCCAGCATTTT CATSRASNQPQHF
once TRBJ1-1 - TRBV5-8 TGTGCCAGCAGCCGTAGAGGAAGCGCTAACACTGAAGCTTTCTTT CASSRRGSANTEAFF
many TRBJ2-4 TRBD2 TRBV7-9 TGTGCCAGCAGCTTATCTGCGCGGGGGATCAACAAAAACATTCAGTACTTC CASSLSARGINKNIQYF
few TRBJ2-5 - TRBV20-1 TGCAGTGCTAGATCGGACCGGGGCGGAGAGACCCAGTACTTC CSARSDRGGETQYF
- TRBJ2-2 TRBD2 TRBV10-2 TGCGCCAGCAGCGACGGACTAGCGGGAAGCACCGCGAACACCGGGGAGCTGTTTTTT CASSDGLAGSTANTGELFF
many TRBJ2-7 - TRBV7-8 TGTGCCAGCAGCTTAGGACTCGGCAGAACCTACGAGCAGTACTTC CASSLGLGRTYEQYF
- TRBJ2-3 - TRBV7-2 TGTGCCAGCAGCCCCCTCCAAGCTCCCGGCACAGATACGCAGTATTTT CASSPLQAPGTDTQYF
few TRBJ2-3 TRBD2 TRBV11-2 TGTGCCAGCAGCCTAACCGGGACTAGCGGGTTTATCACAGATACGCAGTATTTT CASSLTGTSGFITDTQYF
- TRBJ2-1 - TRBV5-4 TGTGCCAGCAGCTACCGGGTCCCCGGTCGGCATGAGCAGTTCTTC CASSYRVPGRHEQFF
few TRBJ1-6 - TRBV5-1 TGCGCCAGCAGCTTGGCCACGAAAGATTCACCCCTCCACTTT CASSLATKDSPLHF
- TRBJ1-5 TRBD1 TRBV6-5 TGTGCCAGCAGGCCCCTGACAGGGGGCAATCAGCCCCAGCATTTT CASRPLTGGNQPQHF
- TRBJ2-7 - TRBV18 TGTGCCAGCTCACCACCGGCCGGGACGGGCGAGCAGTACTTC CASSPPAGTGEQYF
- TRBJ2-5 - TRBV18 TGTGCCAGCTCACCAGGGAGCCAAGAGACCCAGTACTTC CASSPGSQETQYF
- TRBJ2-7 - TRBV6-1 TGTGCCAGTACTAAAATCTGGGGGGACTCCTACGAGCAGTACTTC CASTKIWGDSYEQYF
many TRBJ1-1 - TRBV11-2 TGTGCCAGCAGCTTAGGACAAGGGCCGCAGCACACTGAAGCTTTCTTT CASSLGQGPQHTEAFF
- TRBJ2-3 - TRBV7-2 TGTGCCAGCAGCCCTTCCCGTCGGACAGATACGCAGTATTTT CASSPSRRTDTQYF
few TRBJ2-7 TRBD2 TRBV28 TGTGCCAGCAGGTTAGCGGGAGGGCAGTCAGACGAGCAGTACTTC CASRLAGGQSDEQYF
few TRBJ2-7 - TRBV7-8 TGTGCCAGCAGCCTGAGGACAGAGAGAGCCGAGCAGTACTTC CASSLRTERAEQYF
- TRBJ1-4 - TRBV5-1 TGCGCCAGCAGCCCCGGGACAAAAGCAACTAATGAAAAACTGTTTTTT CASSPGTKATNEKLFF
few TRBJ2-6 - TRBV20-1 TGCAGTGCTAGAGATCGGAGGGGAGCCACTGGGGCCAACGTCCTGACTTTC CSARDRRGATGANVLTF
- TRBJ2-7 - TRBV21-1 TGTGCCAGCAGCAATAACACGAGCTCCTACGAGCAGTACTTC CASSNNTSSYEQYF
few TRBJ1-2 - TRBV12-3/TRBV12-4 TGTGCCAGCAGCAAGGGGACCCACCAGGCCTATGGCTACACCTTC CASSKGTHQAYGYTF
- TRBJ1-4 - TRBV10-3 TGTGCCATCAGTGAGTCGTTGGGAGGGATGGAACTGTTTTTT CAISESLGGMELFF
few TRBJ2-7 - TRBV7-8 TGTGCCAGCAGCAAACTTCCGGGACCCCAGTACGAGCAGTACTTC CASSKLPGPQYEQYF
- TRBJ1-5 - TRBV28 TGTGCCAGCAGTTTTTTGGCTCAGCCCCAGCATTTT CASSFLAQPQHF
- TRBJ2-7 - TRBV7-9 TGTGCCAGCAGCTTAGAGTTAGTCTCCTACGAGCAGTACTTC CASSLELVSYEQYF
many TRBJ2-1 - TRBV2 TGTGCCAGCATTGGCAGCTCCTACAATGAGCAGTTCTTC CASIGSSYNEQFF
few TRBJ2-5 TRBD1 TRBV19 TGTGCCAGTAGTCCCAGGACAGGACCCTTGTACCAAGAGACCCAGTACTTC CASSPRTGPLYQETQYF
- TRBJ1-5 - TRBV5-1 TGCGCCAGCAGCCCCCGGGGGCAGCAGCCCCAGCATTTT CASSPRGQQPQHF
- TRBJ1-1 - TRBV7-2 TGTGCCAGCAGCTTTCTACAGAACACTGAAGCTTTCTTT CASSFLQNTEAFF
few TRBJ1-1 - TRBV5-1 TGCGCCAGCAGGTTTGGGGTCTCGGATATCACTGAAGCTTTCTTT CASRFGVSDITEAFF
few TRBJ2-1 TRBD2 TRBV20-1 TGCAGTGCAAGAGGTCTAGCGGGAGTGAGGTACAATGAGCAGTTCTTC CSARGLAGVRYNEQFF
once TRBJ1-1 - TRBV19 TGTGCCAGCCAGCCGGGAAATGAGTACACTGAAGCTTTCTTT CASQPGNEYTEAFF
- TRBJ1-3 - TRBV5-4 TGTGCCAGCAGAACTAACGGGGTCTACCTCTCTGGAAACACCATATATTTT CASRTNGVYLSGNTIYF
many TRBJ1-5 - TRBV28 TGTGCCAGCAGCAATCGTCGCGGGCTCGACAATCAGCCCCAGCATTTT CASSNRRGLDNQPQHF
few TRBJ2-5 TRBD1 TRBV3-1 TGTGCCAGCAGCGCCCGACAGGGGCAAGAGACCCAGTACTTC CASSARQGQETQYF